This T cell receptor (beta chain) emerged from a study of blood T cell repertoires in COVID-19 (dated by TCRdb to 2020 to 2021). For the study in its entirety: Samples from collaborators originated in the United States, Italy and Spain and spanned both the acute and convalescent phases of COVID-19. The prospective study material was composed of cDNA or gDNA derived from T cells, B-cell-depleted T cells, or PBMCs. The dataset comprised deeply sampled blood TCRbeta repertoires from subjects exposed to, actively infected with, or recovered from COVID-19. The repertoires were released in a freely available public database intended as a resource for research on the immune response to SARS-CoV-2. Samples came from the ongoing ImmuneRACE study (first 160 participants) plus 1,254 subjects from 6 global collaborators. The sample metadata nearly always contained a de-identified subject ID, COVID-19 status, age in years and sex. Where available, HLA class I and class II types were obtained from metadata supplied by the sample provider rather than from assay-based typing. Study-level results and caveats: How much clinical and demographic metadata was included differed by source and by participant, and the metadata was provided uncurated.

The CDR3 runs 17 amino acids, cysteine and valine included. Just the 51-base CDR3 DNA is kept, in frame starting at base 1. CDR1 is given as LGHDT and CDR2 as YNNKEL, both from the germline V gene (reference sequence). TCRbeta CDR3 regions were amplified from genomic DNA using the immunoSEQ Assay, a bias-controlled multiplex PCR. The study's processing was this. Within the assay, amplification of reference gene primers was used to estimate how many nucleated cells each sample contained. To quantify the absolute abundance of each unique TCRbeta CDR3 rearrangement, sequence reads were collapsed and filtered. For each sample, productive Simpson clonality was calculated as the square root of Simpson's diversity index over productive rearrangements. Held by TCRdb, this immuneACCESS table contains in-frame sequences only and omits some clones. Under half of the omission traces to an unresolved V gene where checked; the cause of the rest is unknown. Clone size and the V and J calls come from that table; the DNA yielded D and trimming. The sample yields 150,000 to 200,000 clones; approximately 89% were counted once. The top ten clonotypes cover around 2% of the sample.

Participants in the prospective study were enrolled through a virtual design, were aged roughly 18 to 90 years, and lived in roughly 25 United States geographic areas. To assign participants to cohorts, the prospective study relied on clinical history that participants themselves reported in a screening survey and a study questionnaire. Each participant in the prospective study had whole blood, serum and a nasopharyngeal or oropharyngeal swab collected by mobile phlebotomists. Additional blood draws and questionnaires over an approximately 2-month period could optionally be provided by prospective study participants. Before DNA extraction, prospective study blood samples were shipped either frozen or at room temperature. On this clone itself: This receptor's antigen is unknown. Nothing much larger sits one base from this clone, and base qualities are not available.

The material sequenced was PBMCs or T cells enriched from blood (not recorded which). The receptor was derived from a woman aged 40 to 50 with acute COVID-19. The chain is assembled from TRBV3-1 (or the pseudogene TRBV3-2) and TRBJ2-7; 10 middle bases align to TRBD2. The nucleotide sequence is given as TGTGCCAGCAGCCAAGATCGCCGGACTAGCGGTCCCCCCATAGACGACGTC. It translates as CASSQDRRTSGPPIDDV.